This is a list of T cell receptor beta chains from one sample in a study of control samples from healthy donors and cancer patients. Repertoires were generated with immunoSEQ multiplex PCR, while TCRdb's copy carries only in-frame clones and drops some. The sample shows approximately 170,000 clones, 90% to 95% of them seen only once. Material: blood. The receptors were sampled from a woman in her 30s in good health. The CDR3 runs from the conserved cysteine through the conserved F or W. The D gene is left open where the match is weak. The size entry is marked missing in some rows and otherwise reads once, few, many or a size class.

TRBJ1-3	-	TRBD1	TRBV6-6	CASRGQGYSGNTIYF	TGTGCCAGCAGAGGACAGGGTTACTCTGGAAACACCATATATTTT
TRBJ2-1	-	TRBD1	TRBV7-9	CASSSIRQGAYNEQFF	TGTGCCAGCAGCTCCATCCGACAGGGGGCTTACAATGAGCAGTTCTTC
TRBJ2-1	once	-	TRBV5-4	CASSLGRGPDNEQFF	TGTGCCAGCAGCTTGGGGCGGGGCCCGGACAATGAGCAGTTCTTC
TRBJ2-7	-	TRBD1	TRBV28	CASSPSWTGVEYEQYF	TGTGCCAGCAGTCCTTCCTGGACAGGGGTCGAATACGAGCAGTACTTC
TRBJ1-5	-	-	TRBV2	CASSEGPPRNQPQHF	TGTGCCAGCAGTGAGGGGCCCCCTCGCAATCAGCCCCAGCATTTT
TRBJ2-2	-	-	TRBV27	CASTHANTGELFF	TGTGCCAGCACCCACGCGAACACCGGGGAGCTGTTTTTT
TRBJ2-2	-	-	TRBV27	CASSSGRRNTGELFF	TGTGCCAGCAGTTCGGGACGGAGGAACACCGGGGAGCTGTTTTTT
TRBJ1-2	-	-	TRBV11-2	CASSLGGPGYGYTF	TGTGCCAGCAGCTTAGGAGGGCCAGGTTATGGCTACACCTTC
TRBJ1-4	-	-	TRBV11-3	CASSLGGRPNEKLFF	TGTGCCAGCAGCTTAGGAGGGCGCCCTAATGAAAAACTGTTTTTT
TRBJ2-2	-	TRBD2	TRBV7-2	CASRWGGTNTGELFF	TGTGCCAGCCGCTGGGGGGGGACGAACACCGGGGAGCTGTTTTTT
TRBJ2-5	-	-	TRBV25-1	CASSESAGRNQETQYF	TGTGCCAGCAGTGAATCGGCAGGGCGAAACCAAGAGACCCAGTACTTC
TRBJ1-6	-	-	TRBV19	CASSISQRYNSPLHF	TGTGCCAGTAGTATATCCCAGCGCTATAATTCACCCCTCCACTTT
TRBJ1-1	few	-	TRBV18	CASSPGGDLEAFF	TGTGCCAGCTCACCGGGAGGGGATCTGGAAGCTTTCTTT
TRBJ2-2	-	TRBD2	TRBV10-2	CATGTSRSRELFF	TGCGCCACGGGGACTAGTCGGAGCAGGGAGCTGTTTTTT
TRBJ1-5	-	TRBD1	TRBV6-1	CASSERAGGQPQHF	TGTGCCAGCAGTGAAAGGGCAGGGGGACAGCCCCAGCATTTT
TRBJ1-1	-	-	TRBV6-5	CASSYSQEIMNTEAFF	TGTGCCAGCAGTTACTCCCAGGAAATCATGAACACTGAAGCTTTCTTT
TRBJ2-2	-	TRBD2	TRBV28	CASSYLRLAGGPGELFF	TGTGCCAGCAGTTACCTCCGACTAGCGGGAGGGCCCGGGGAGCTGTTTTTT
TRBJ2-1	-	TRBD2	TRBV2	CASSAGTSGNEQFF	TGTGCCAGCAGCGCCGGGACTAGCGGGAATGAGCAGTTCTTC
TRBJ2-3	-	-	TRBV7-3	CASGESSTDTQYF	TGTGCCAGCGGCGAATCTAGCACAGATACGCAGTATTTT
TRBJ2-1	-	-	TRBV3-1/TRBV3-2	CASSRRASYNEQFF	TGTGCCAGCAGCCGGCGGGCCTCCTACAATGAGCAGTTCTTC
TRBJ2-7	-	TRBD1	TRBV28	CASSPIGQGVYEQYF	TGTGCCAGCAGCCCTATCGGACAGGGCGTGTACGAGCAGTACTTC
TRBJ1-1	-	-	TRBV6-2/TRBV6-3	CASSYGDTEAFF	TGTGCCAGCAGTTACGGGGACACTGAAGCTTTCTTT
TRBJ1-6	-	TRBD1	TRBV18	CASSPGTGGNSPLHF	TGTGCCAGCTCACCAGGGACAGGGGGTAATTCACCCCTCCACTTT
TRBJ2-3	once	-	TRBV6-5	CASSLPADTQYF	TGTGCCAGCAGTCTTCCGGCAGATACGCAGTATTTT
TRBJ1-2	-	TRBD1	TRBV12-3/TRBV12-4	CASSWDRGGYTF	TGTGCCAGCAGTTGGGACAGGGGGGGCTACACCTTC
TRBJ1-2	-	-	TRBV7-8	CASSYDDYGYTF	TGTGCCAGCAGCTATGACGACTATGGCTACACCTTC
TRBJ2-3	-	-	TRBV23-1	CASSQGGETDTQYF	TGCGCCAGCAGTCAGGGGGGTGAGACAGATACGCAGTATTTT
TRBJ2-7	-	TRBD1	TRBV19	CASSNTGGNEQYF	TGTGCCAGTAGTAATACAGGGGGGAACGAGCAGTACTTC
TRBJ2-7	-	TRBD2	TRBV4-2	CASSQVGVAGGPEQYF	TGTGCCAGCAGCCAAGTGGGTGTAGCGGGAGGGCCCGAGCAGTACTTC
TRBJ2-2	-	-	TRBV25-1	CASSAGLDTGELFF	TGTGCCAGCAGTGCTGGACTCGACACCGGGGAGCTGTTTTTT
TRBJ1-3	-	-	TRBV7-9	CASSLGRAGNTIYF	TGTGCCAGCAGCTTGGGTAGGGCCGGAAACACCATATATTTT
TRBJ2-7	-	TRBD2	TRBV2	CASSDSGTYEQYF	TGTGCCAGCAGTGATAGCGGGACCTACGAGCAGTACTTC
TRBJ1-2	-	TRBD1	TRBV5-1	CASSSDRAGGYTF	TGCGCCAGCAGCTCGGACAGGGCCGGTGGCTACACCTTC
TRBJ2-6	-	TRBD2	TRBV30	CAWSVGTSGSGANVLTF	TGTGCCTGGAGTGTAGGGACTAGCGGCTCTGGGGCCAACGTCCTGACTTTC
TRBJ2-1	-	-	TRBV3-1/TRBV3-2	CASSQGQGFNEQFF	TGTGCCAGCAGCCAAGGGCAGGGTTTCAATGAGCAGTTCTTC
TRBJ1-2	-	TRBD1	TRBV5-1	CASSPDRGLGGYTF	TGCGCCAGCAGCCCGGACAGGGGGCTTGGTGGCTACACCTTC
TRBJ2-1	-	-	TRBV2	CASSEHSARLEQFF	TGTGCCAGCAGTGAACATTCGGCTAGGCTTGAGCAGTTCTTC
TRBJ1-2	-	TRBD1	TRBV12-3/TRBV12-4	CASSLPTGDGYTF	TGTGCCAGCAGTCTACCGACAGGGGATGGCTACACCTTC
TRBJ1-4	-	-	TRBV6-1	CASSEGGLGEKLFF	TGTGCCAGCAGTGAAGGGGGGCTAGGTGAAAAACTGTTTTTT
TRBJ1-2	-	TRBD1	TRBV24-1	CATSPGTGHGYTF	TGTGCCACCAGTCCCGGGACAGGGCATGGCTACACCTTC
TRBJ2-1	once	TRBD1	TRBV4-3	CASSRGGQEYNEQFF	TGCGCCAGCAGCCGAGGAGGACAGGAATACAATGAGCAGTTCTTC
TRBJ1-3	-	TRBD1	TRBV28	CASSPDRVGNTIYF	TGTGCCAGCAGTCCCGACAGGGTTGGAAACACCATATATTTT
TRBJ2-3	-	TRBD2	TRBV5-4	CASSPTSGGTDTQYF	TGTGCCAGCAGCCCTACTAGCGGGGGGACAGATACGCAGTATTTT
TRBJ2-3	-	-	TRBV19	CASSHRVGDTQYF	TGTGCCAGTAGTCACAGGGTTGGAGATACGCAGTATTTT
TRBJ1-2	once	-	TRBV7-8	CASSSRTANYGYTF	TGTGCCAGCAGCTCCCGGACCGCCAACTATGGCTACACCTTC
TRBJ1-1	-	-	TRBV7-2	CASSFGGMYTEAFF	TGTGCCAGCAGCTTCGGTGGGATGTACACTGAAGCTTTCTTT
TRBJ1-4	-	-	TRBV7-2	CASSLATAGFGELFF	TGTGCCAGCAGCTTAGCGACAGCGGGCTTCGGGGAACTGTTTTTT
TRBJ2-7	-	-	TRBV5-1	CASSLVRGGEQYF	TGCGCCAGCAGCTTGGTTAGGGGAGGAGAGCAGTACTTC
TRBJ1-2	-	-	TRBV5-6	CASSLGVGYTF	TGTGCCAGCAGCTTGGGAGTTGGCTACACCTTC
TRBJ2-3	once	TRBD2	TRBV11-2	CASSVRVGTSGGGTDTQYF	TGTGCCAGCAGCGTCAGGGTTGGGACTAGCGGGGGAGGGACAGATACGCAGTATTTT
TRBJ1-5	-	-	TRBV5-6	CASSLFSRDHQPQHF	TGTGCCAGCAGCTTGTTTTCCAGGGACCATCAGCCCCAGCATTTT
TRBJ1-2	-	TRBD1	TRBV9	CASSSGQGGYGYTF	TGTGCCAGCAGCTCCGGACAGGGGGGCTATGGCTACACCTTC
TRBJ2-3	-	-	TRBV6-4	CASSDSNGGTDTQYF	TGTGCCAGCAGTGACTCGAATGGGGGCACAGATACGCAGTATTTT
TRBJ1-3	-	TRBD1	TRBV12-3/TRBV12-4	CASSRTGAYTIYF	TGTGCCAGCAGTAGGACAGGGGCTTACACCATATATTTT
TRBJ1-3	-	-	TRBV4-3	CASSQGLTGNTIYF	TGCGCCAGCAGCCAGGGACTTACTGGAAACACCATATATTTT